This T cell receptor (beta chain) originates from a study of blood T cells in healthy people across ages (dated by TCRdb to 2015 to 2017). About the full investigation: In model experiments, template switching captured roughly one uniquely barcoded TCR beta cDNA molecule for every two T cells. The donors were split into four age groups: young (average around 15 years), middle-aged (about 40), aged (approximately 60) and long-lived (more than 80). The study analyzed two additional independent replicas of 1 million unique cDNA reads from the same blood draw for two donors, one aged 18 to 29 and one aged 80 or older. The study measured age-related changes in TCR beta repertoire diversity using deep sequencing normalized with unique cDNA molecular identifiers. To avoid experimental bias, donors of different ages were spread randomly across the sequencing lanes.

CDR1 and CDR2, looked up from the germline V gene, are SGHRS and YFSETQ. V and J are truncated by 4 bases and 0 bases respectively, leaving an intervening sequence of 11 bases. The CDR3, from cysteine to phenylalanine, totals 15 residues. Only the CDR3 part of the read is kept: 45 bases, read in frame from the first base. General conclusions and limits of the study: Because donor CMV infection status was unknown, age-related changes in expanded clonotypes were potentially confounded. Bulk unsorted PBMC profiling prevented conclusive comparison of naive and antigen-experienced compartments. As age increased, observed TCR beta diversity per million T cells dropped in a roughly linear way, and a significant reduction was already evident by age roughly 36. The long-lived group showed more naive CD4+ T cells, fewer expanded clones and increased TCR diversity than the aged group, suggesting age selection. Estimates of total diversity from one million sequenced T cells were regarded as lower bounds and underestimates. There was a strong correlation between observed TCR beta diversity and the percentage of naive T cells measured by flow cytometry.

Concerning this clonotype itself: Its antigen is still unknown. One base away there is no much larger clone; base qualities are not given.

The library relied on 5' RACE. Data came from an Illumina HiSeq 2500. A second PCR of roughly 7 to 11 cycles was performed with a sample-barcoded 5' primer and a J-beta primer mix. A unique molecular identifier was introduced onto each TCR beta cDNA molecule by a template-switch 5' adaptor carrying 12 random nucleotides. Each sample yielded at least 3 million CDR3-containing paired-end reads. First-strand cDNA synthesis was performed from all RNA using the Mint cDNA synthesis kit, with priming by a TRBC-specific oligonucleotide. All cDNA was treated with uracil-DNA glycosylase and then went through a first 18-cycle PCR with the universal primers M1SS and BC2_uni_R. The study's processing was this. For normalization, 1 million high-quality reads were randomly selected from each sample, with every read carrying a distinct molecular identifier. Reads sharing molecular identifiers were discarded rather than binned into consensus sequences. MiTCR, run with a Q25 quality threshold and the strictest error-elimination algorithm, handled CDR3 identification, clonotype clustering and error correction. A nonparametric unseen species model with Euler transformation was used to estimate a lower bound on total TCR beta diversity. Using fastp at Q25 and MiXCR, TCRdb reprocessed the public reads and kept productive beta chains. Each entry is one CDR3 protein sequence, shown with its most common DNA and genes. TCRdb, not the original authors, processed these V and J calls. Within this sample are some 1.5 million distinct CDR3 sequences, with roughly 27% of them counted one time only. The ten largest clonotypes hold 7.7% of the sample.

Donors were a few dozen systemically healthy Caucasian individuals from Russia aged roughly 6 to 90 years. Around 9.8 milliliters of peripheral blood were collected from each donor into EDTA-treated Vacutainer tubes. Ficoll-Paque density-gradient centrifugation was used to isolate PBMCs, with at least 7 million per sample. Trizol reagent was used to extract total RNA from the PBMCs, yielding at least 6 micrograms per sample. For every donor, an aliquot of PBMCs went through flow cytometry to measure the percentages of naive CD45RAhigh/CD27high T cells. Sequencing used blood. The receptor chain draws on TRBV5-1 and TRBJ2-1; TRBD2 is a weak D gene call, 6 bases matching. The sequence derives from a woman in her 30s in good health. The DNA reads TGCGCCAGCAGCGACGGGACTGTCTCCTACAATGAGCAGTTCTTC. The encoded protein is CASSDGTVSYNEQFF.